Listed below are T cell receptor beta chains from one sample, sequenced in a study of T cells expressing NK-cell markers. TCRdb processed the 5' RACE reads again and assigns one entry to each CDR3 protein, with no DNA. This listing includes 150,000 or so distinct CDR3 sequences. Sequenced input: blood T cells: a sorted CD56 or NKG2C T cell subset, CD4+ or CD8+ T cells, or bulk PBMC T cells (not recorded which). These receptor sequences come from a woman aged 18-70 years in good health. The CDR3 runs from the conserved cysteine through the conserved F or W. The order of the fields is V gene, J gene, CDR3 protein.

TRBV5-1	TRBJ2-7	CASSLITSGTSPRAYEQYF
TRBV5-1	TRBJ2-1	CASSLGLGSNEQFF
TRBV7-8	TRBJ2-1	CASSLAMVGGGLAYNEQFF
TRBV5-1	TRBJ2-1	CASSSGGGLNEQFF
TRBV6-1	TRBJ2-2	CASRSTGGSTGELFF
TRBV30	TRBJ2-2	CAWDRGKGELFF
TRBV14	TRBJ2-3	CASSFWTGAGDTQYF
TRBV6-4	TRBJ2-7	CASSGDYRSYEQYF
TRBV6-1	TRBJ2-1	CASSQVMGANEQFF
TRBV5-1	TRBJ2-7	CASSLSRGDGEQYF
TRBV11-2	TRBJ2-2	CASSFTGGSFTGELFF
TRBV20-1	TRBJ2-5	CSARPRTSGTTETQYF
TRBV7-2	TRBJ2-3	CASTGGSGGDTQYF
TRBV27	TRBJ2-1	CASSSTGTKNNEQFF
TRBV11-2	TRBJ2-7	CASSQAPPHEQYF
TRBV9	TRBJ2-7	CASSVGLAGVNYEQYF
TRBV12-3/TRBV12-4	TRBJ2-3	CASSFPGSTDTQYF
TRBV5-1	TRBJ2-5	CASSGLDAKETQYF
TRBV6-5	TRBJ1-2	CASSYMYGTNYGYTF
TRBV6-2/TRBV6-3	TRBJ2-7	CASSGTGRGYEQYF
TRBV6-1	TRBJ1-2	CASSHTDYGYTF
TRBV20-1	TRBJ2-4	CSADEGTESGLAGGLYKNIQYF
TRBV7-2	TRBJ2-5	CASSQQGATQETQYF
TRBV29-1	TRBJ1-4	CSVEVGDGDEKLFF
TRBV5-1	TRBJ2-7	CASSWGLRSYEQYF
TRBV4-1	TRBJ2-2	CASSQGFRQGNTGELFF
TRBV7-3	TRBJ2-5	CASSLNLPWETQYF
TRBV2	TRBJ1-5	CASSEDYQPQHF
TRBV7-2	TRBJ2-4	CASSFVQGAVNIQYF
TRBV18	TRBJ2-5	CASSSLGSETQYF
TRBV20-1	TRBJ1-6	CSARDRDSPLHF
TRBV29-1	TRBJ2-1	CSVVGSRWNEQFF
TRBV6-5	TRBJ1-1	CASSYVHSNTEAFF
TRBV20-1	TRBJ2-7	CSARALNYEQYF
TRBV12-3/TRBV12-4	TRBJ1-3	CASSPPGGLGNTIYF
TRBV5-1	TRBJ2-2	CASFRDSNTGELFF
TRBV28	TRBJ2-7	CASSFGGGSSYEQYF
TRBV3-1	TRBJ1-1	CASSQGGSTEAFF
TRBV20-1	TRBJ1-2	CSARIRGLGLYGYTF
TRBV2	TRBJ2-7	CASSVDSAGNEQYF
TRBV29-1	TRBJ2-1	CSLHGLAGISYNEQFF
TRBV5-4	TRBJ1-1	CASSLGRQNTEAFF
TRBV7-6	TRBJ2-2	CASSPQIVGGELFF
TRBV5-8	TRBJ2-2	CASSPEGTSGELFF
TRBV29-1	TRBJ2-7	CSVAIHRSRDGGEQYF